This T cell receptor beta chain was identified in a study of cytomegalovirus exposure and HLA in healthy donors. Background on the study: For the roughly 400 genotyped donors, roughly 80% fell within the Caucasian-associated ancestry cluster. Study-wide results and caveats: There were some V segments, including TRBV6-2 and TRBV6-3, excluded as indistinguishable. Later analysis revealed greater clonal expansion in HLA-associated TCR beta chains than in equally common others. DRB1 showed the most TCR associations and HLA-C the fewest in a later analysis, as rates varied by HLA locus.

The PCR was carried out with 60 Vbeta primers and 13 Jbeta primers. Here immunoSEQ multiplex PCR was the method, and the copy in TCRdb shows in-frame clones only, minus some. The sample consists of about 110,000 clones, less than 75% of them appearing once. The CDR3 covers 15 residues. The germline gives CDR1 SGHVS, CDR2 FNYEAQ. With 2 bases removed from V and 0 bases from J, the gap between germline ends came to 11 bases. This clone was picked up one time. Its matching antigen is unknown. The sequence was obtained from a man aged 40-49 years in good health and CMV-seropositive. What was sequenced was PBMCs. This sequence joins TRBV7-6 and TRBJ2-7; D not certain. The CDR3 region has the DNA TGTGCCAGCAGCTTAAACAGTCTTAGCTCCTACGAGCAGTACTTC. This sequence encodes CASSLNSLSSYEQYF. The variable domain in full, completed from reference TRBV7-6 and TRBJ2-7, reads GAGVSQSPRYKVTKRGQDVALRCDPISGHVSLYWYRQALGQGPEFLTYFNYEAQQDKSGLPNDRFSAERPEGSISTLTIQRTEQRDSAMYRCASSLNSLSSYEQYFGPGTRLTVT.